The 17 T cell receptor beta chains given below trace back to one sample, sequenced in a study of radiation and T cells in renal cell carcinoma. The time point denotes: blood 2 weeks post-SBRT. Treatment reported: 15 Gy SBRT to primary tumor, nephrectomy 4 weeks later. Repertoires were generated with immunoSEQ multiplex PCR, while TCRdb's copy carries only in-frame clones and drops some. The sample records about 130,000 clones, roughly four fifths being singletons. Sequenced material: blood, taken from a patient whose treatment included radiotherapy and nephrectomy. All receptors come from a man aged 45-65 years with renal cell carcinoma.

The genes are TRBV5-1 and TRBJ2-5; TRBD1 aligns across 8 bases. The germline gives CDR1 SGHRS, CDR2 YFSETQ. The CDR3 loop spans 14 amino acids. Germline trimming cut 3 bases from V and 4 bases from J; bases unmatched to any gene: 5. Here the CDR3 DNA reads TGCGCCAGCAGCTGGGGTACAGGGGGAGAGACCCAGTACTTC. It is translated as CASSWGTGGETQYF.

This chain links TRBV30 with TRBJ2-7; tentative D call: TRBD1 (6 bases). The germline V gene encodes CDR1 GTSNPN and CDR2 SVGIG (reference sequence). The CDR3 covers 18 residues. V shed 4 bases and J shed 2 bases, with 27 bases lying between them. CDR3 region: CAWNSLYRHEGQTYEQYF. For the CDR3, the DNA is TGTGCCTGGAATAGTTTATATCGTCACGAAGGACAGACCTACGAGCAGTACTTC.

CDR3 sequence: CASSLLGGNYGYTF. As DNA, the CDR3 is TGTGCCAGCAGCTTGCTGGGAGGCAACTATGGCTACACCTTC. The chain couples TRBV5-4 to TRBJ1-2, with no clear D. This CDR3 has 14 amino acids. Germline lookup yields CDR1 SGHNT and CDR2 YYREEE (reference sequence). Between the trimmed V and J ends, which lost 1 base and 2 bases, there was a span of 9 bases.

CDR3 sequence reads: CASSHKSPGLAGGVETQYF. In DNA form, the CDR3 reads TGTGCCAGCAGCCATAAAAGTCCGGGACTAGCGGGGGGCGTCGAGACCCAGTACTTC. This chain uses TRBV7-2 with TRBJ2-5, with TRBD2 matching over 15 bases. CDR1 and CDR2 (germline): SGHTA, FQGNSA. V lost 5 bases, J lost 5 bases, and 15 bases stayed unmatched. CDR3 length equals 19 residues.

The chain carries TRBV5-1 and TRBJ2-1; 11 bases agree with TRBD2. Unmatched junction bases numbered 9, after V lost 4 bases and J lost 6 bases. Germline V gene lookup returns CDR1 SGHRS and CDR2 YFSETQ. The CDR3 has 16 amino acids. CDR3 DNA: TGCGCCAGCAGCCCGCCAACTAGCGGGGGACCCAATGAGCAGTTCTTC. It codes for CASSPPTSGGPNEQFF.

This chain joins TRBV5-1 and TRBJ2-5, with 10 nucleotides matching TRBD2. The ends lost 1 base at V and 4 bases at J; junction bases unmatched: 4. CDR1 is SGHRS and CDR2 is YFSETQ in the germline V gene. The CDR3 is made up of 15 amino acids. The CDR3 DNA follows: TGCGCCAGCAGCTTGTCCCTAGCGGGAGCAGAGACCCAGTACTTC. Its protein is CASSLSLAGAETQYF.

This chain uses TRBV5-1 with TRBJ1-1, with D perhaps TRBD1 (6 bases). This CDR3 spans 15 amino acids. With 1 base removed from V and 0 bases from J, the gap between germline ends came to 10 bases. CDR1 SGHRS and CDR2 YFSETQ come from the germline V gene. CDR3 DNA: TGCGCCAGCAGCTTGATGGGACATCTGAACACTGAAGCTTTCTTT. Translation: CASSLMGHLNTEAFF.

The rearrangement links TRBV5-1 to TRBJ2-2, with TRBD2 identical over 7 bases. This CDR3 has 13 amino acids. V lost 6 bases to trimming and J lost 7 bases; unmatched junction nucleotides: 6. Per the germline V gene, CDR1 is SGHRS and CDR2 is YFSETQ. The CDR3: CASMERDIGELFF. In nucleotides, the CDR3 is TGCGCCAGCATGGAGCGGGATATCGGGGAGCTGTTTTTT.

This chain links TRBV28 with TRBJ2-7, with TRBD1 as a possible D gene (6 bases). V shed 2 bases and J shed 5 bases, with 19 bases lying between them. Germline CDR1 MDHEN, CDR2 SYDVKM. CDR3 length equals 16 residues. Here the CDR3 reads CASSLSSHREKDEQYF. The CDR3 nucleotides read TGTGCCAGCAGTTTAAGCTCGCACAGGGAGAAAGACGAGCAGTACTTC. Filled out from reference TRBV28 and TRBJ2-7, the complete variable domain reads DVKVTQSSRYLVKRTGEKVFLECVQDMDHENMFWYRQDPGLGLRLIYFSYDVKMKEKGDIPEGYSVSREKKERFSLILESASTNQTSMYLCASSLSSHREKDEQYFGPGTRLTVT.

The chain joins TRBV5-1 to TRBJ2-3; TRBD2 is a possible D gene (6 bases). Germline V CDR1 and CDR2: SGHRS, YFSETQ. The CDR3 spans 14 residues. The germline V and J ends were trimmed by 4 bases and 4 bases, with 13 bases remaining between them. CDR3 DNA sequence: TGCGCCAGCAGCCCGACTAGTGATGCAGATACGCAGTATTTT. It is translated as CASSPTSDADTQYF.

V and J are TRBV7-6 and TRBJ1-1; tentative D call: TRBD1 (5 bases). Trimming shortened V by 5 bases and J by 1 base, and 14 bases separated the two germline ends. CDR1 is SGHVS and CDR2 is FNYEAQ in the germline V gene. The CDR3 sequence is 15 residues long. The CDR3: CASSLEGTWNTEAFF. DNA for the CDR3: TGTGCCAGCAGCCTAGAAGGGACTTGGAACACTGAAGCTTTCTTT.

In this sample, this clone turned up once. The V gene is TRBV7-2, the J gene TRBJ2-2; 7 bases fit TRBD1. In germline, CDR1 is SGHTA, CDR2 FQGNSA. This CDR3 comprises 16 residues. V lost 3 bases, J lost 4 bases, and 8 bases stayed unmatched. The CDR3 region is CASSFTPTGFTGELFF. The CDR3 DNA reads as TGTGCCAGCAGCTTTACCCCGACAGGGTTCACCGGGGAGCTGTTTTTT.

The gene calls are TRBV6-1 and TRBJ2-1; D tentatively reads TRBD1 or TRBD2 (5 bases each). Trimming pared 6 bases from V and 9 bases from J, leaving 15 bases between. The CDR3 totals 13 residues. Per the germline V gene, CDR1 is MNHNS and CDR2 is SASEGT. DNA for the CDR3: TGTGCCAGCAGGCAGGGAGTAGGGTCTGAGCAGTTCTTC. Its protein is CASRQGVGSEQFF.

The genes are TRBV9 and TRBJ2-2; D is unclear. CDR3 size: 15 residues. Trimming shortened V by 4 bases and J by 3 bases, and 13 bases separated the two germline ends. The V gene's germline CDR1 is SGDLS and CDR2 YYNGEE. Written as DNA, the CDR3 is TGTGCCAGCAGCCTTCGGGCTACCGACACCGGGGAGCTGTTTTTT. This translates into CASSLRATDTGELFF.

The J gene is TRBJ2-2, the V gene TRBV5-1; D is undetermined. V was pared by 1 base and J by 0 bases, with 10 bases between. The CDR3 consists of 16 residues. Germline V gene lookup returns CDR1 SGHRS and CDR2 YFSETQ. Here the CDR3 DNA reads TGCGCCAGCAGCTTGATGGCTATGACGAACACCGGGGAGCTGTTTTTT. Its protein is CASSLMAMTNTGELFF. The complete variable domain, with remaining parts taken from reference TRBV5-1 and TRBJ2-2, reads KAGVTQTPRYLIKTRGQQVTLSCSPISGHRSVSWYQQTPGQGLQFLFEYFSETQRNKGNFPGRFSGRQFSNSRSEMNVSTLELGDSALYLCASSLMAMTNTGELFFGEGSRLTVL.

There are a few counts of this clone. V is TRBV27 and J is TRBJ2-6; D is ambiguous. CDR3 length: 13 residues. V gave up 3 bases and J gave up 3 bases, with 3 bases separating them. Germline loops: CDR1 MNHEY, CDR2 SMNVEV (reference sequence). CDR3 residues: CASSLRGANVLTF. CDR3 bases: TGTGCCAGCAGTTTGCGTGGGGCCAACGTCCTGACTTTC.

This clone was seen a few times. This chain joins TRBV4-1 and TRBJ1-3; no firm D call. V was shortened by 1 base and J by 0 bases, with 7 bases between the two germline ends. CDR1 is MGHRA and CDR2 is YSYEKL in the germline V gene. The CDR3 length is 15 residues. The CDR3 region is CASSQGYRSGNTIYF. The CDR3, as DNA: TGCGCCAGCAGCCAAGGGTATCGCTCTGGAAACACCATATATTTT.